Detailed here is one T cell receptor (beta chain). One junction end does not reproduce the germline sequence, and a read error may be involved. The CDR3 is 15 residues long. Germline CDR1 reads SGHRS; CDR2 reads YFSETQ. This entry comes from a study of blood T cell repertoires in COVID-19. The authors' processing: Using reference gene primer amplification, nucleated cell counts were estimated. Here immunoSEQ multiplex PCR was the method, and the copy in TCRdb shows in-frame clones only, minus some. The D gene and trimming were derived from the DNA, and the V and J assignments and clone size from that table. The sample lists about 160,000 clones; roughly 79% were seen once.

The chain is built from TRBV5-1 and TRBJ2-1, with 13 bases lining up with TRBD2. What was sequenced was peripheral blood. The sequence was collected from an elderly woman with acute or convalescent COVID-19. The CDR3 DNA is TGCGTCAGCAGCCGCGGACTAGCGGGAGAGAAAGAGCAGTTCTTC. Translation: CVSSRGLAGEKEQFF. Full variable domain (missing parts from reference TRBV5-1 and TRBJ2-1): KAGVTQTPRYLIKTRGQQVTLSCSPISGHRSVSWYQQTPGQGLQFLFEYFSETQRNKGNFPGRFSGRQFSNSRSEMNVSTLELGDSALYLCVSSRGLAGEKEQFFGPGTRLTVL.